The clone carrying this T cell receptor beta chain was counted at least ten times. Its antigen is unknown. This sample is part of a study of T cells in Graves' hyperthyroidism and ophthalmopathy. Study conclusions and caveats: Using 13 V-J features, a model discriminated ophthalmopathy from stable hyperthyroidism.

Amplification of TCR beta CDR3 regions was performed using RNA transcripts as template. TCR CDR3 underwent first-round RT-PCR with the HTBI primer set. TCRdb called the multiplex PCR reads again in MiXCR, with one record for every CDR3 protein. The sample lists fewer than 700,000 distinct CDR3 sequences, about 16% occurring once. Sequenced sample: blood. The receptor's source is a woman in her twenties or thirties with Graves' hyperthyroidism.

The CDR3 sequence: CASSQEDRLSAAFF. CDR3 nucleotide sequence: TGTGCCAGCAGCCAAGAGGATAGGCTGTCGGCAGCTTTCTTT. The genes are TRBV3-1 and TRBJ1-1; D is undetermined. V was shortened by 0 bases and J by 10 bases, with 15 bases between the two germline ends. The CDR3 extends over 14 amino acids. CDR1 LGHDT and CDR2 YNNKEL come from the germline V gene (reference sequence).